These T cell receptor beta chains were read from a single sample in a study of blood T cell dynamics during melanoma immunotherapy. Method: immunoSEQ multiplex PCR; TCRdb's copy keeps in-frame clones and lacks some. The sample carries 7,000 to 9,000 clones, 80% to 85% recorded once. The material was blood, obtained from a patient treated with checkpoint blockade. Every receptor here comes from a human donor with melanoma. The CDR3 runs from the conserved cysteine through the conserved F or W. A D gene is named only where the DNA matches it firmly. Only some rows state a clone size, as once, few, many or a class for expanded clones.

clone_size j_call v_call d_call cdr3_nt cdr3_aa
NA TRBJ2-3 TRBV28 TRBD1 TGTGCCAGCAGGCCGACAGGGACGGTTGGAGATACGCAGTATTTT CASRPTGTVGDTQYF
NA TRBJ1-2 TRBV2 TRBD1 TGTGCCAGCAGTCAAGGACAGGGGGCCCGTTGGGGCTACACCTTC CASSQGQGARWGYTF
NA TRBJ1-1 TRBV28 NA TGTGCCAGCAGTTTGGCGGTTGGGGCGGGAACTGAAGCTTTCTTT CASSLAVGAGTEAFF
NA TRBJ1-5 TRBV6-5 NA TGTGCCAGCGGGGTGGGGCAGCCCCAGCATTTT CASGVGQPQHF
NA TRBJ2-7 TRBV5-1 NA TGCGCCAGCAGAAGGACAGCGGACTACGAGCAGTACTTC CASRRTADYEQYF
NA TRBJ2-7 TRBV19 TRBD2 TGTGCCAGTAGTGCTAGCGGGAGAGGGAGCTCCTACGAGCAGTACTTC CASSASGRGSSYEQYF
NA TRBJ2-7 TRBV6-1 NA TGTGCCAGCAGTGCAATAGGGCTCTCCTACGAGCAGTACTTC CASSAIGLSYEQYF
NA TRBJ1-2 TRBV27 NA TGTGCCAGCAGTTCCAAGGGTGCAGCTAACTATGGCTACACCTTC CASSSKGAANYGYTF
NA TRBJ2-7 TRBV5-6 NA TGTGCCAGCAGCTTACTGGAGCTCTACGAGCAGTACTTC CASSLLELYEQYF
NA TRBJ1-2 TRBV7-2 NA TGTGCCAGCAGCTTAGGGAAAGGGTTTAGTAGGGATGGCTACACCTTC CASSLGKGFSRDGYTF
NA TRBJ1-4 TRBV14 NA TGTGCCAGCAGCCAAGCCGCGGGGAATGAAAAACTGTTTTTT CASSQAAGNEKLFF
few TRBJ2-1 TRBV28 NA TGTGCCAGCAGTTTAGGTGCACCTTACAATGAGCAGTTCTTC CASSLGAPYNEQFF
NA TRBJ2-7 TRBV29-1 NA TGCAGCGTTGAAATGGGTTACGAGCAGTACTTC CSVEMGYEQYF
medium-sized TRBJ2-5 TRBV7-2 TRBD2 TGTGCCAGCAGTTTCGACTCGGGGGGGATAGAGACCCAGTACTTC CASSFDSGGIETQYF
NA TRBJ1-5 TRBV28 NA TGTGCCAGCAGTTTATTAGGGGGTGCCAATCAGCCCCAGCATTTT CASSLLGGANQPQHF
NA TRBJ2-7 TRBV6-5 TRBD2 TGTGCCAGCAGTAGTAGCGGGACCCCTCCCCGGCAGTACTTC CASSSSGTPPRQYF
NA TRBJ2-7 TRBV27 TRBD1 TGTGCCAGCAGTTTACGACAGGGAATGTACGAGCAGTACTTC CASSLRQGMYEQYF
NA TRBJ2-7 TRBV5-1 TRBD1 TGCGCCAGCAGCTTTCCAGGGGGCTCCTACGAGCAGTACTTC CASSFPGGSYEQYF
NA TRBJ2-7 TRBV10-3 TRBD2 TGTGCCATCAGTGGGACTAGCGCATACGAGCAGTACTTC CAISGTSAYEQYF
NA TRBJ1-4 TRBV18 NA TGTGCCAGCTCACCACTCGGTGACGATGAAAAACTGTTTTTT CASSPLGDDEKLFF
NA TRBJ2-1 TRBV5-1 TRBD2 TGCGCCAGCAGCCCACCGGGGAGCGGGGAGCACGGTGAGCAGTTCTTC CASSPPGSGEHGEQFF
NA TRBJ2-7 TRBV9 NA TGTGCCAGCAGCGTAGAACAGGTGTTCGGTCTGGGCGAGCAGTACTTC CASSVEQVFGLGEQYF
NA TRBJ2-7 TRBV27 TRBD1 TGTGCCAGCAGTTTACCCCCAGGGGGCAGCAACTACGAGCAGTACTTC CASSLPPGGSNYEQYF
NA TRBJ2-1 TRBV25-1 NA TGTGCCAGCAGTGTTCAGGGTCTAGGGTGGGGTGAGCAGTTCTTC CASSVQGLGWGEQFF
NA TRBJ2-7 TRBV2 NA TGTGCCAGCAGTGAAGTATGGGAGGGGGCTGGGCACGAGCAGTACTTC CASSEVWEGAGHEQYF
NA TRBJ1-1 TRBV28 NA TGTGCCAGCAGTACCCAAATGAACACTGAAGCTTTCTTT CASSTQMNTEAFF
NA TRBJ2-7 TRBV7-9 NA TGTGCCAGCGGCCCTCGACAGGGAGGATACGAGCAGTACTTC CASGPRQGGYEQYF
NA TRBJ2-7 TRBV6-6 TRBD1 TGTGCCAGCAGTTGGACAGGGAGGAACTCCTACGAGCAGTACTTC CASSWTGRNSYEQYF
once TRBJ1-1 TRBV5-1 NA TGCGCCAGCAGCCTACTGCAGAACACTGAAGCTTTCTTT CASSLLQNTEAFF
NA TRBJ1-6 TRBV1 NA TGCACCAGCAAGGGCAGTCGTAATTCACCCCTCCACTTT CTSKGSRNSPLHF
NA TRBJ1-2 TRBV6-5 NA TGTGCCAGCAGTTACTCGTCGGGGGGGCGCAGCTATGGCTACACCTTC CASSYSSGGRSYGYTF
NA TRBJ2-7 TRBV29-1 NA TGCAGCGTTGAAGGGCAGGGCCTTGCATCCTACGAGCAGTACTTC CSVEGQGLASYEQYF
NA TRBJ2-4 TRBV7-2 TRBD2 TGTGCCAGCAAATTTAGCGGGAGGGACATTCAGTACTTC CASKFSGRDIQYF
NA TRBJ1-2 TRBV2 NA TGTGCCAGCAGTGAACAAGGCTACACCTTC CASSEQGYTF
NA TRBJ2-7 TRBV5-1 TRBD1 TGCGCCAGCAGCTCTCCGGGACAGGGGGTTGACGAGCAGTACTTC CASSSPGQGVDEQYF
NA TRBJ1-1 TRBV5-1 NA TGCGCCAGCAGCTTGCGCGGGTTGGGAATGAACACTGAAGCTTTCTTT CASSLRGLGMNTEAFF
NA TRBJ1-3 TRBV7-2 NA TGTGCCAGCAGTCAAAGACAGGCCTCTGGAAACACCATATATTTT CASSQRQASGNTIYF
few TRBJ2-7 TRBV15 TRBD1 TGTGCCACCAGCAGCCTGACAGGGGTCAACTCCTACGAGCAGTACTTC CATSSLTGVNSYEQYF
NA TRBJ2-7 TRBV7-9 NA TGTGCCAGCACGACTAGTTCCTACGAGCAGTACTTC CASTTSSYEQYF
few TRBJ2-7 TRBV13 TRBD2 TGTGCCAGCAGCCAAATAGTAGCGGGAGCCTACGAGCAGTACTTC CASSQIVAGAYEQYF
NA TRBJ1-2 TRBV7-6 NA TGTGCCAGCAGCTTAGGAGCAGGAGGGGGTGAAAACTATGGCTACACCTTC CASSLGAGGGENYGYTF
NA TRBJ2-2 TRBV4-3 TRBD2 TGCGCCAGCAGCCAAGTGCGGGAGAGGAGCACCGGGGAGCTGTTTTTT CASSQVRERSTGELFF
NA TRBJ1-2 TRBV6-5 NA TGTGCCAGCAGGAGCTATGGCTACACCTTC CASRSYGYTF
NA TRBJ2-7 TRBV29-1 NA TGCAGCGTTCTATGGAGCGGCCCCTACGAGCAGTACTTC CSVLWSGPYEQYF
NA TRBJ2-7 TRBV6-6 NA TGTGCCAGCAGTTACTCGGCAGACGAGCAGTACTTC CASSYSADEQYF
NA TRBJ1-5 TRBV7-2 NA TGTGCCAGCAGCTTAGTTTGGCAGGGTCATCAGCCCCAGCATTTT CASSLVWQGHQPQHF
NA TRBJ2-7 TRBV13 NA TGTGCCAGCAGCATCTCCTACGAGCAGTACTTC CASSISYEQYF
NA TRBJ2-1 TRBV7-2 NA TGTGCCAGCAGCTCGGACAGCAGGACCTACAATGAGCAGTTCTTC CASSSDSRTYNEQFF
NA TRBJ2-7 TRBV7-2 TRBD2 TGTGCCAGCAGCAAAGGACTAGCGGGGGAAACCTACGAGCAGTACTTC CASSKGLAGETYEQYF
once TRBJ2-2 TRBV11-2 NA TGTGCCAGCAGCTTGAGGGGGAGTAGGGACACCGGGGAGCTGTTTTTT CASSLRGSRDTGELFF
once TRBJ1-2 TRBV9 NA TGTGCCAGCAGCGCCGGGACTTACCCCGGGAACTATGGCTACACCTTC CASSAGTYPGNYGYTF
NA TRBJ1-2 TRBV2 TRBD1 TGTGCCAGCAGTCGGACAGGGATGGACTATGGCTACACCTTC CASSRTGMDYGYTF